This T cell receptor (beta chain) was recovered during a study of blood T cell repertoires in COVID-19. About the research overall: Donors in the United States, Italy and Spain gave samples during acute or convalescent COVID-19.

Germline V gene lookup returns CDR1 LGHNA and CDR2 YSLEER. V trimming: 3 bases; J trimming: 5 bases; junction bases outside the gene matches: 5. This CDR3 region has 15 residues. This clone was seen a few times. Source study methods: Scientists estimated how many nucleated cells there were by amplifying reference gene primers. Some clones are missing from TCRdb's copy, which holds only in-frame ones; the method was immunoSEQ multiplex PCR. V and J calls and clone size are as listed in that table; D and trimming were resolved from the DNA. The sample lists around 250,000 clones, 91% occurring once. Participant-reported clinical history was the basis for cohort assignment. No more than 2 weeks before study entry, exposed participants had met a case of COVID-19.

This clonotype originated in a man aged 35-49 years who had been exposed to COVID-19. This chain links TRBV4-3 with TRBJ2-5, with 11 bases identical to TRBD1. The specimen was PBMCs or T cells enriched from blood (not recorded which). CDR3 residues: CASSHRTGGGETQYF. CDR3 bases: TGCGCCAGCAGCCACAGGACAGGGGGCGGGGAGACCCAGTACTTC.